What follows are 14 T cell receptor beta chains derived from one specimen sequenced in a study of cytomegalovirus exposure and HLA in healthy donors. Vbeta (60) and Jbeta (13) primers were used in the PCR. The protocol was immunoSEQ multiplex PCR, while the TCRdb copy is restricted to in-frame clones and leaves out a portion. This repertoire shows fewer than 300,000 clones, 86% found once; its top ten account for 3% to 4%. Sequencing was done on a sample of PBMCs. These receptors all come from a middle-aged man in good health and CMV-seropositive.

Only one count was recorded for this clone. The V call is TRBV10-3, the J call TRBJ2-1, with D possibly being TRBD2 (5 bases). The CDR3 covers 16 residues. Germline CDR1 ENHRY, CDR2 SYGVKD. Trimming pared 0 bases from V and 5 bases from J, leaving 14 bases between. The CDR3 nucleotides read TGTGCCATCAGTGAGTCCTCGCGTCGGGGAAACAATGAGCAGTTCTTC. Translation gives CAISESSRRGNNEQFF.

The chain is built from TRBV21-1 and TRBJ2-3; the table's D call, TRBD1, has no DNA check behind it. TRBV21-1 is deemed a pseudogene. The CDR3 runs to 17 residues. The CDR3 loop is CASRGTGGSWGTDTQYF. The CDR3, as DNA: TGTGCCAGCAGGGGGACAGGGGGCTCCTGGGGCACAGATACGCAGTATTTT.

This chain joins TRBV15 and TRBJ2-5, with 10 bases fitting TRBD1. Germline V lookup: CDR1 LNHNV, CDR2 YYDKDF (reference sequence). Trimming took 2 bases from V and 5 from J; bases not matched to a gene: 8. The CDR3 totals 16 residues. In nucleotides, the CDR3 is TGTGCCACCAGCAGACGGACAGGGGGTTATGGTGAGACCCAGTACTTC. Protein sequence: CATSRRTGGYGETQYF.

The chain is built from TRBV19 and TRBJ2-3, with 10 bases matching TRBD2. The V gene end was trimmed by 5 bases and the J gene end by 5 bases; junction bases not matched to a gene: 16. CDR1 is LNHDA, CDR2 SQIVND, per germline (reference sequence). This CDR3 spans 18 amino acids. The CDR3, as DNA: TGTGCCAGTAGTCAAGTCGTCGGACTAGCGGAGGTGGGAGATACGCAGTATTTT. Its translation is CASSQVVGLAEVGDTQYF.

The J gene is TRBJ2-3, the V gene TRBV7-9; 10 nucleotides align to TRBD2. Germline V gene sequence: CDR1 SEHNR, CDR2 FQNEAQ (reference sequence). The CDR3 has 16 residues. V lost 2 bases to trimming and J lost 4 bases; unmatched junction nucleotides: 6. The CDR3 DNA reads as TGTGCCAGCAGCTTAAAGCTAGCGGGAGAGGCAGATACGCAGTATTTT. This codes for CASSLKLAGEADTQYF.

The chain employs TRBV25-1 and TRBJ2-1; TRBD2 is a possible D gene (5 bases). The CDR3 has 12 amino acids. In germline, CDR1 is MGHDK, CDR2 SYGVNS. V was trimmed by 4 bases and J by 9 bases, leaving 10 bases between them. The CDR3 here is CASSALAGEQFF. The CDR3 bases are TGTGCCAGCAGTGCTCTAGCTGGTGAGCAGTTCTTC.

This chain uses TRBV7-2 with TRBJ2-7; 10 bases match TRBD1. V was pared by 5 bases and J by 0 bases, with 4 bases of the junction left unmatched. This CDR3 spans 15 amino acids. From germline, CDR1 is SGHTA and CDR2 FQGNSA. The CDR3 nucleotides are TGTGCCAGCAGCCCCCGGACAGGGGGCTCCTACGAGCAGTACTTC. It specifies CASSPRTGGSYEQYF. The full variable domain, in which reference TRBV7-2 and TRBJ2-7 provide the parts outside the CDR3, is GAGVSQSPSNKVTEKGKDVELRCDPISGHTALYWYRQSLGQGLEFLIYFQGNSAPDKSGLPSDRFSAERTGGSVSTLTIQRTQQEDSAVYLCASSPRTGGSYEQYFGPGTRLTVT.

The V and J genes are TRBV6-6 and TRBJ1-2; D is undetermined. CDR3 length equals 14 residues. V was pared by 0 bases and J by 2 bases, with 7 bases between. CDR1 is MNHNY and CDR2 is SVGAGI in the germline V gene (reference sequence). Written as DNA, the CDR3 is TGTGCCAGCAGTTACTCGGCGGAAAACTATGGCTACACCTTC. Translated, it gives CASSYSAENYGYTF.

This rearrangement joins TRBV14 to TRBJ2-1; 9 nucleotides match TRBD2. The length of the CDR3 is 15 residues. Trimming took 4 bases from V and 3 from J; bases not matched to a gene: 4. CDR1 and CDR2 from the germline V gene are SGHDN and FVKESK. DNA of the CDR3: TGTGCCAGCAGCCCTTTAGCGGGAGTCTACAATGAGCAGTTCTTC. Translating gives CASSPLAGVYNEQFF.

This chain uses TRBV6-6 with TRBJ2-7; 12 bases are a match to TRBD2. Germline loops: CDR1 MNHNY, CDR2 SVGAGI (reference sequence). This CDR3 has 15 residues. J was trimmed by 0 bases and V by 6 bases; bases with no gene match: 3. The chain's CDR3 is CASRATSGSSYEQYF. CDR3 DNA: TGTGCCAGCAGGGCGACTAGCGGGAGCTCCTACGAGCAGTACTTC.

This sequence joins TRBV4-2 and TRBJ2-1, with D hard to call. V was pared by 2 bases and J by 3 bases, with 11 bases between. The germline V gene encodes CDR1 LGHNA and CDR2 YNFKEQ. This CDR3 comprises 15 residues. The CDR3 region is CASSQIMSYYNEQFF. CDR3 nucleotides: TGTGCCAGCAGCCAAATAATGAGCTACTACAATGAGCAGTTCTTC.

V is TRBV6-1 and J is TRBJ2-1; TRBD1 might be the D (5 bases). Germline V lookup: CDR1 MNHNS, CDR2 SASEGT. This CDR3 spans 15 amino acids. V was clipped by 2 bases and J by 8 bases, with 16 bases between them. CDR3 in DNA: TGTGCCAGCAGTGAATTCAGGCAGGGTCCGGATGAGCAGTTCTTC. This encodes CASSEFRQGPDEQFF.

The chain couples TRBV10-3 to TRBJ2-7; 10 positions match TRBD2. Losses at the gene ends were 4 bases for V and 3 bases for J; bases not matched to a gene: 3. The CDR3 contains 14 residues. Germline V gene data show CDR1 as ENHRY and CDR2 as SYGVKD. CDR3: CAISGTSGYYEQYF. The CDR3 coding sequence is TGTGCCATCAGTGGGACTAGCGGCTACTACGAGCAGTACTTC.

The chain joins TRBV7-2 to TRBJ1-2; 7 nucleotides agree with TRBD1. Per the germline V gene, CDR1 is SGHTA and CDR2 is FQGNSA. After removal of 6 bases from V and 13 bases from J, the junction contained 14 bases not matched to a gene. CDR3 size: 13 residues. The CDR3 DNA sequence: TGTGCCAGCAGTTTGGCCAGGGGGACCGCCGTCACCTTC. The encoded protein is CASSLARGTAVTF.